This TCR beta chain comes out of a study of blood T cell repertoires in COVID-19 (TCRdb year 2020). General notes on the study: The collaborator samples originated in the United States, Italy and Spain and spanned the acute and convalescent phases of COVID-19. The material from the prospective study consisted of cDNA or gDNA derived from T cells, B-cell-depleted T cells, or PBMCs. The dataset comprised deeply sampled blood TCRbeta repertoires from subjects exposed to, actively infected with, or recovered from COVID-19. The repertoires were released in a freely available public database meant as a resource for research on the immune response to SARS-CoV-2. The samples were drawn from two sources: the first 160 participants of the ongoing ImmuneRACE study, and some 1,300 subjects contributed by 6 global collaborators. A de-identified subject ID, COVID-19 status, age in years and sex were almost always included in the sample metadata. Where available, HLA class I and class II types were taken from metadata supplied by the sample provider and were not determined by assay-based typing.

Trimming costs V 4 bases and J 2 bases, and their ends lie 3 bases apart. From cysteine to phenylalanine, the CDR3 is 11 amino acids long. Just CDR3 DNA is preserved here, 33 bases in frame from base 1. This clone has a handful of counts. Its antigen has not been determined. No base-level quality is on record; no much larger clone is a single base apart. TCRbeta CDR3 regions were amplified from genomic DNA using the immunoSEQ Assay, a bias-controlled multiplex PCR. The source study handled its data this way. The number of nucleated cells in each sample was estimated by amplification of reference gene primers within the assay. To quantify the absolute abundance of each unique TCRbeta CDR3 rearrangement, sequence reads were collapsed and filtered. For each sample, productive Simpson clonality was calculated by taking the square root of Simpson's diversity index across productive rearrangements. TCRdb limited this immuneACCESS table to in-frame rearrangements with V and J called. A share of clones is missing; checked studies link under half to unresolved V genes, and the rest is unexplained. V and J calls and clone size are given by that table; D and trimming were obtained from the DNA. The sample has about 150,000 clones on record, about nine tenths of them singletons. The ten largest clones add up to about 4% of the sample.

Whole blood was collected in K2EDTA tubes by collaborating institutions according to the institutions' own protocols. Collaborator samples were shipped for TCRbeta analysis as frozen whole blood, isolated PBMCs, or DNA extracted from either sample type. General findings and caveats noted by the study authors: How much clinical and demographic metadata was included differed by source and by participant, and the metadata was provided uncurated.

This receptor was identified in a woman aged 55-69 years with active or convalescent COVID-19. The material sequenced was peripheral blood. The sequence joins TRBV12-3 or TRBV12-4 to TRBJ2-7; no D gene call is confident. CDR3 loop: CASSSPYEQYF. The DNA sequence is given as TGTGCCAGCAGTTCTCCCTACGAGCAGTACTTC.